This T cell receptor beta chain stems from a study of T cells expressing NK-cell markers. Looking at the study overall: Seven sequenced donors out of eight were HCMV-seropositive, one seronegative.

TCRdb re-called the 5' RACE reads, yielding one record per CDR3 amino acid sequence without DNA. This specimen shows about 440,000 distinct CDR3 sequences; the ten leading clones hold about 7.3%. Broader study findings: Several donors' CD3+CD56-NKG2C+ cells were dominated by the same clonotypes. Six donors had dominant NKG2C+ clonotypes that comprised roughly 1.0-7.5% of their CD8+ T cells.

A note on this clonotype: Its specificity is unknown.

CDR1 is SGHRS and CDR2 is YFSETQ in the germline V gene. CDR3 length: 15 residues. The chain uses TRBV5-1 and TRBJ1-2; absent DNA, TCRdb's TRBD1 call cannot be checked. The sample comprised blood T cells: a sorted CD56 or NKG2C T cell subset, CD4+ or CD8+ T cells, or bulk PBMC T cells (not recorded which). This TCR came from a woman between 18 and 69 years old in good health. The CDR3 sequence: CASSSRDRANYGYTF.